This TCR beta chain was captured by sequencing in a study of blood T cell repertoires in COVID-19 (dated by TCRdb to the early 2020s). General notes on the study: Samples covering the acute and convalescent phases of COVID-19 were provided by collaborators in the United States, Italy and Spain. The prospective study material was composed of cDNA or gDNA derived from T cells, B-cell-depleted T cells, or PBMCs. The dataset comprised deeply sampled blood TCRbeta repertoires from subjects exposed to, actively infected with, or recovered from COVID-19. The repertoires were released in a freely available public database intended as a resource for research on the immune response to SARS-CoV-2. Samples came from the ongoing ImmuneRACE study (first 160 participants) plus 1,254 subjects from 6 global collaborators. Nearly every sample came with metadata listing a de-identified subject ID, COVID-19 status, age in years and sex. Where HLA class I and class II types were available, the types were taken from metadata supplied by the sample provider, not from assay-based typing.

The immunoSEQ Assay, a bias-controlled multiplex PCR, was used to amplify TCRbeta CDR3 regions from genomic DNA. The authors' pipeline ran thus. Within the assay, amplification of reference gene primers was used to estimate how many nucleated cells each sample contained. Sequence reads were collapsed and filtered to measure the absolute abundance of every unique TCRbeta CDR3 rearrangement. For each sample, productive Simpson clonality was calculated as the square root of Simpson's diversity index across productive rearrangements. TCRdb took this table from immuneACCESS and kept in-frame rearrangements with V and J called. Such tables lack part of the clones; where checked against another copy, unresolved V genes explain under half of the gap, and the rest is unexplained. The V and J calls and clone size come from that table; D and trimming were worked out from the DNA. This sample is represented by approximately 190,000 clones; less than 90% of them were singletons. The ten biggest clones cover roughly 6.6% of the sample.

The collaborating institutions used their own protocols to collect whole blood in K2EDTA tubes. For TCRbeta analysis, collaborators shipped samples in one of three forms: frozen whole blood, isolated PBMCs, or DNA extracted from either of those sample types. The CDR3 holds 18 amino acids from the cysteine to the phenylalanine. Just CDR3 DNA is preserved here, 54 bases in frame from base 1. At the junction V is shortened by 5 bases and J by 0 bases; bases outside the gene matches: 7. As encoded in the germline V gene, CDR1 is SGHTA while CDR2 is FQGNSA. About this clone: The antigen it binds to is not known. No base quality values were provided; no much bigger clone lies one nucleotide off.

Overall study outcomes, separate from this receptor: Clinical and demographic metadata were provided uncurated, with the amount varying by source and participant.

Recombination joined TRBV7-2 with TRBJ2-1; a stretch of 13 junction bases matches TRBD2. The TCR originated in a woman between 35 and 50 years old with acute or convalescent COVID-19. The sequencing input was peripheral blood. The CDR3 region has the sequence CASSLRTSGRISYNEQFF. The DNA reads TGTGCCAGCAGCCTCAGGACTAGCGGGAGAATCTCCTACAATGAGCAGTTCTTC.